Each of the 28 T cell receptor beta chains below was sequenced from the same sample in a study of T cell responses to AZD1222 COVID-19 vaccine. Some clones are missing from TCRdb's copy, which holds only in-frame ones; the method was immunoSEQ multiplex PCR. The data contain 130,000 to 150,000 clones, around 90% of them singletons. This material consisted of peripheral blood, taken on day 0 of AZD1222 vaccination. The receptor source for this set is an adult in good health.

The chain combines TRBV6-5 with TRBJ2-1; D gene unclear. Germline loops: CDR1 MNHEY, CDR2 SVGAGI. V lost 2 bases and J 9 bases, leaving 11 bases between the germline ends. There are 13 residues in the CDR3. The CDR3 coding sequence is TGTGCCAGCAGTTACGGTGTTGCCGTTGAGCAGTTCTTC. Translating gives CASSYGVAVEQFF.

The chain recombines TRBV18 with TRBJ1-2, with D possibly matching TRBD1 (6 bases). This CDR3 is 15 amino acids long. With 3 bases removed from V and 5 bases from J, the gap between germline ends came to 16 bases. The germline V gene has CDR1 KGHSH and CDR2 LQKENI. The CDR3 nucleotides are TGTGCCAGCTCACCCCCTTGGAAAGGGGGATATGGCTACACCTTC. Its translation: CASSPPWKGGYGYTF.

The chain joins TRBV28 to TRBJ2-1; unclear D gene. The V gene's germline CDR1 is MDHEN and CDR2 SYDVKM. CDR3 length: 11 residues. The V end was cut by 7 bases, the J end by 9 bases, with 10 bases between. CDR3 sequence reads: CASILGSEQFF. The CDR3 bases are TGTGCCAGCATCCTTGGGTCTGAGCAGTTCTTC. Full variable domain (remainder filled in from reference TRBV28 and TRBJ2-1): DVKVTQSSRYLVKRTGEKVFLECVQDMDHENMFWYRQDPGLGLRLIYFSYDVKMKEKGDIPEGYSVSREKKERFSLILESASTNQTSMYLCASILGSEQFFGPGTRLTVL.

V usage is TRBV7-9 and J usage is TRBJ1-2; TRBD1 matches at 9 bases. The V segment lost 4 bases and the J segment 4 bases; nucleotides outside the gene matches: 7. From germline, CDR1 is SEHNR and CDR2 FQNEAQ (reference sequence). CDR3 length: 15 amino acids. As DNA, the CDR3 is TGTGCCAGCAGCTCTCACAGGGGGCCAGGCTATGGCTACACCTTC. Encoded protein: CASSSHRGPGYGYTF.

The rearrangement joins TRBV12-3 or TRBV12-4 to TRBJ1-2; 9 positions agree with TRBD1. The CDR3 is 13 residues long. The trim removed 6 bases at V and 3 bases at J, leaving 2 bases unmatched. This chain's CDR3 is CASRNRGHYGYTF. In DNA, the CDR3 is TGTGCCAGCAGAAACAGGGGGCACTATGGCTACACCTTC.

This chain connects TRBV29-1 to TRBJ1-1; weak D call: TRBD1 (5 bases). The V gene lost 4 bases and the J gene lost 8 bases, with 17 bases spanning the gap. Per germline, CDR1 SQVTM and CDR2 ANQGSEA. The CDR3 consists of 13 residues. The CDR3 reads CSVARDSPAEAFF. CDR3 in DNA: TGCAGCGTTGCACGGGACTCACCGGCGGAAGCTTTCTTT.

This chain uses TRBV2 with TRBJ2-5, with 7 bases aligning to TRBD2. Trimming removed 4 bases from V and 5 bases from J; junction bases left unmatched: 10. Per the germline V gene, CDR1 is SNHLY and CDR2 is FYNNEI. The CDR3 covers 15 residues. The CDR3 loop reads CASSVGREKFETQYF. The CDR3 DNA reads as TGTGCCAGCAGTGTAGGGCGGGAGAAATTTGAGACCCAGTACTTC.

This clone was observed once. The chain uses TRBV6-5 and TRBJ1-1; D gene ambiguous. There are 13 residues in the CDR3. V shed 6 bases and J shed 1 base, with 9 bases lying between them. Germline-derived CDR1 and CDR2 are MNHEY and SVGAGI. The CDR3 sequence: CASRSTENTEAFF. The CDR3 nucleotides are TGTGCCAGCAGGTCTACTGAGAACACTGAAGCTTTCTTT.

The chain uses TRBV3-1 (or the pseudogene TRBV3-2) and TRBJ1-5; D is unclear. The V gene lost 1 base and the J gene lost 5 bases, with 9 bases spanning the gap. The CDR3 sequence is 14 residues long. Germline V CDR1 and CDR2: LGHDT, YNNKEL (reference sequence). The DNA of the CDR3 is TGTGCCAGCAGCCAAGGGCTAACCTATCAGCCCCAGCATTTT. Translating it yields CASSQGLTYQPQHF.

The chain is built from TRBV5-1 and TRBJ2-3; D is unclear. The CDR3 spans 12 residues. V lost 3 bases, J lost 6 bases, and 8 bases lay in between. Looked up from germline, CDR1 is SGHRS and CDR2 is YFSETQ. CDR3 residues: CASSWLGDTQYF. CDR3 nucleotide sequence: TGCGCCAGCAGCTGGTTGGGGGATACGCAGTATTTT.

The rearrangement uses TRBV19 and TRBJ2-1; 10 bases line up with TRBD2. The CDR3 runs 17 residues. Germline CDR1 is LNHDA and CDR2 is SQIVND (reference sequence). With 5 bases clipped from V and 2 bases from J, the junction kept 9 bases outside the gene matches. CDR3 DNA: TGTGCCAGTAGTGCGCCCTTAGCGGGGGGTGCCTACAATGAGCAGTTCTTC. Amino acids: CASSAPLAGGAYNEQFF.

The rearrangement joins TRBV27 to TRBJ2-5; D gene unclear. The CDR3 is 13 amino acids. V was pared by 5 bases and J by 2 bases, with 9 bases between. Germline CDR1 MNHEY, CDR2 SMNVEV (reference sequence). CDR3 residues: CASSPRGQETQYF. As DNA, the CDR3 is TGTGCCAGCAGTCCAAGAGGACAAGAGACCCAGTACTTC.

The chain carries TRBV4-3 and TRBJ1-1; 7 positions match TRBD1. Germline V gives CDR1 LGHNA, CDR2 YSLEER. The CDR3 has 16 residues. J was trimmed by 2 bases and V by 4 bases; bases with no gene match: 10. This CDR3 reads CASSRRLGQANTEAFF. CDR3 DNA: TGCGCCAGCAGCCGACGCCTAGGACAGGCAAACACTGAAGCTTTCTTT.

V gene TRBV30 combines with J gene TRBJ1-3; the D gene is possibly TRBD1 (6 bases). CDR3 length equals 17 residues. V lost 1 base and J 5 bases, leaving 21 bases between the germline ends. Looked up from germline, CDR1 is GTSNPN and CDR2 is SVGIG (reference sequence). CDR3: CAWSDQVGTLRRNTIYF. The CDR3 coding sequence is TGTGCCTGGAGTGATCAGGTTGGGACATTAAGAAGAAACACCATATATTTT.

The J gene is TRBJ1-1, the V gene TRBV7-8; a possible D gene is TRBD1 (6 bases). The V gene's germline CDR1 is SGHVS and CDR2 FQNEAQ. The germline V and J ends were trimmed by 3 bases and 5 bases, with 13 bases remaining between them. The CDR3 runs to 14 residues. The CDR3 is CASSLYVGGTEAFF. The CDR3 region has the DNA TGTGCCAGCAGCTTGTACGTAGGGGGGACTGAAGCTTTCTTT. The full variable domain, rest sourced from reference TRBV7-8 and TRBJ1-1, is GAGVSQSPRYKVAKRGQDVALRCDPISGHVSLFWYQQALGQGPEFLTYFQNEAQLDKSGLPSDRFFAERPEGSVSTLKIQRTQQEDSAVYLCASSLYVGGTEAFFGQGTRLTVV.

Only one count was recorded for this clone. The CDR3 nucleotides are TGTGCCAGCAGTTGGGCCTGGGACAGGGGGCTCGACGAGCAGTACTTC. It specifies CASSWAWDRGLDEQYF. The J gene is TRBJ2-7, the V gene TRBV27, with 12 bases that match TRBD1. Germline V CDR1 and CDR2: MNHEY, SMNVEV (reference sequence). The CDR3 is 16 amino acids. The trim removed 4 bases at V and 5 bases at J, leaving 9 bases unmatched.

This chain uses TRBV19 with TRBJ1-2; no reliable D call. The CDR3 totals 12 residues. V lost 4 bases, J lost 7 bases, and 10 bases lay in between. Germline values: CDR1 LNHDA, CDR2 SQIVND (reference sequence). The CDR3 spells CASSTRQAGYTF. As DNA, the CDR3 is TGTGCCAGTAGTACCAGACAAGCTGGCTACACCTTC.

V usage is TRBV28 and J usage is TRBJ2-7, with D possibly being TRBD1 or TRBD2 (6 bases each). The V gene's germline CDR1 is MDHEN and CDR2 SYDVKM. This CDR3 comprises 15 residues. The V end was cut by 5 bases, the J end by 3 bases, with 17 bases between. CDR3 amino acids: CASSLKSGEVYEQYF. The DNA of the CDR3 is TGTGCCAGCAGTCTGAAATCAGGGGAGGTCTACGAGCAGTACTTC.

A single count supports this clone. The V call is TRBV27, the J call TRBJ2-7; D may be TRBD2 (6 bases). Germline assignment: CDR1 MNHEY and CDR2 SMNVEV (reference sequence). The CDR3 runs to 12 residues. V was shortened by 2 bases and J by 10 bases, with 12 bases between the two germline ends. The CDR3: CASSLGGIEQYF. CDR3 DNA: TGTGCCAGCAGTTTAGGGGGGATTGAACAGTACTTC.

The genes are TRBV3-1 (or the pseudogene TRBV3-2) and TRBJ2-1, with D perhaps matching TRBD1 or TRBD2 (5 bases each). Per the germline V gene, CDR1 is LGHDT and CDR2 is YNNKEL (reference sequence). The CDR3 is 15 residues long. V lost 0 bases, J lost 3 bases, and 9 bases lay in between. The CDR3, as DNA: TGTGCCAGCAGCCAAGACGGGGCAGTCTACAATGAGCAGTTCTTC. This sequence encodes CASSQDGAVYNEQFF.

Comment on this clone: At one boundary the junction diverges from the germline segment, which might be a read error. The chain employs TRBV19 and TRBJ2-2; D may be TRBD1 or TRBD2 (5 bases each). The germline gives CDR1 LNHDA, CDR2 SQIVND (reference sequence). This CDR3 is 16 amino acids long. The CDR3 bases are TGTGCCAGTAATATACGGGGCGCCCCCAGCACCGGGGAGCTGTTTTTT. Its translation: CASNIRGAPSTGELFF.

The chain uses TRBV3-1 (or the pseudogene TRBV3-2) and TRBJ1-2; D might be TRBD1 (5 bases). CDR3 length: 16 amino acids. Germline lookup yields CDR1 LGHDT and CDR2 YNNKEL (reference sequence). V shed 4 bases and J shed 0 bases, with 15 bases lying between them. CDR3 protein: CASSRRRGKANYGYTF. The CDR3, as DNA: TGTGCCAGCAGCCGGAGGAGGGGCAAAGCTAACTATGGCTACACCTTC.

This chain connects TRBV7-9 to TRBJ1-4; unclear D gene. The germline V gene encodes CDR1 SEHNR and CDR2 FQNEAQ (reference sequence). The CDR3 has 14 amino acids. The V and J ends lost 5 bases and 8 bases respectively, with 15 bases between them. CDR3 coding DNA: TGTGCCAGCAGCCCGGACGTGACGCCAGAAAAACTGTTTTTT. It codes for CASSPDVTPEKLFF.

Here the CDR3 DNA reads TGTGCTTCCAGCAGGGGCGGGAGCAATCAGCCCCAGCATTTT. Encoded protein: CASSRGGSNQPQHF. The chain combines TRBV12-5 with TRBJ1-5, with D possibly matching TRBD1 (6 bases). Germline V CDR1 and CDR2: LGHNT, FRNRAP. Trimming removed 11 bases from V and 1 base from J, with 15 bases in between. This CDR3 has 14 amino acids.

The chain couples TRBV7-9 to TRBJ1-3, with D perhaps TRBD1 (5 bases). Germline V lookup: CDR1 SEHNR, CDR2 FQNEAQ (reference sequence). This CDR3 is 20 amino acids long. V was trimmed by 6 bases and J by 0 bases, leaving 27 bases between them. The CDR3 sequence: CASRRYLGPTDFSSGNTIYF. In DNA form, the CDR3 reads TGTGCCAGCAGAAGGTATCTGGGGCCGACCGACTTTTCCTCTGGAAACACCATATATTTT.

The V gene is TRBV19, the J gene TRBJ1-1, with 9 positions matching TRBD1. The germline V gene has CDR1 LNHDA and CDR2 SQIVND (reference sequence). The CDR3 length is 15 residues. After removal of 5 bases from V and 1 base from J, the junction contained 5 bases not matched to a gene. CDR3 sequence reads: CASSGGTGRNTEAFF. The CDR3 DNA sequence: TGTGCCAGTAGTGGGGGGACAGGGCGGAACACTGAAGCTTTCTTT.

V is TRBV4-2 and J is TRBJ1-4; a possible D gene is TRBD1 (5 bases). Germline CDR1 reads LGHNA; CDR2 reads YNFKEQ. The ends were cut back, 0 bases at V and 5 bases at J, with 7 bases in the middle. The CDR3 loop spans 14 amino acids. CDR3 nucleotide sequence: TGTGCCAGCAGCCAAGATCACAGGAATGAAAAACTGTTTTTT. It translates to CASSQDHRNEKLFF.

This clone appeared a few times. The gene calls are TRBV13 and TRBJ1-3; TRBD1 agrees at 9 bases. Germline CDR1 and CDR2: PRHDT and FYEKMQ (reference sequence). The CDR3 loop spans 17 amino acids. The junction had 6 bases not matched to a gene; V was cut back by 0 bases and J by 3 bases. CDR3 in DNA: TGTGCCAGCAGCTTAGGGATACAGGGGGCTGGTGGAAACACCATATATTTT. Protein: CASSLGIQGAGGNTIYF.